These T cell receptor beta chains were read from a single sample in a study of CD8+CD57+ T cells in acquired aplastic anemia. TCRdb re-analysed the reads in MiXCR, keeping a single row per CDR3 protein. The table records 150,000 to 200,000 distinct CDR3 sequences, 64% of them present only once. The sample was sorted CD4+, CD8+, or CD8+CD57+ T cells (not recorded which) from PBMCs. The origin of the receptors is a human donor with severe aplastic anemia or a healthy control (not recorded which). CDR3s include the opening cysteine and the closing phenylalanine or tryptophan. D genes are given only for firm matches. Not every row has a clone size; where given, it reads once, few, many or a size class.

clone size,V gene,J gene,D gene,CDR3 protein,CDR3 DNA
-,TRBV5-1,TRBJ1-2,TRBD1,CASSLEGAYTF,TGCGCCAGCAGCTTGGAGGGGGCATACACCTTC
once,TRBV19,TRBJ2-2,-,CASSIIDTGELFF,TGTGCCAGTAGTATAATAGACACCGGGGAGCTGTTTTTT
-,TRBV7-9,TRBJ2-5,-,CASSLRGGGLQETQYF,TGTGCCAGCAGCTTACGCGGCGGGGGCCTCCAAGAGACCCAGTACTTC
many,TRBV7-9,TRBJ2-7,-,CASSSLGYEQYF,TGTGCCAGCAGCTCCTTAGGGTACGAGCAGTACTTC
-,TRBV5-4,TRBJ2-7,-,CASSPGRGRSEQYF,TGTGCCAGCAGCCCCGGGCGGGGGCGCAGCGAGCAGTACTTC
-,TRBV2,TRBJ2-3,TRBD1,CASSVSGQQGTDTQYF,TGTGCCAGCAGTGTGTCGGGACAGCAGGGCACAGATACGCAGTATTTT
-,TRBV7-2,TRBJ1-6,TRBD1,CASSAPRQGNSPLHF,TGTGCCAGCAGCGCCCCGAGACAGGGGAATTCACCCCTCCACTTT
-,TRBV9,TRBJ2-7,-,CASSSFKGKGTSYEQYF,TGTGCCAGCAGCTCTTTCAAAGGGAAGGGAACCTCCTACGAGCAGTACTTC
-,TRBV20-1,TRBJ2-2,-,CSARGGVYGGELFF,TGCAGTGCGCGAGGGGGGGTTTACGGCGGGGAGCTGTTTTTT
many,TRBV6-1,TRBJ1-4,TRBD1,CASSGGQGGEKLFF,TGTGCCAGCAGTGGGGGACAGGGTGGTGAAAAACTGTTTTTT
-,TRBV20-1,TRBJ2-7,TRBD1,CSAGDSVTYEQYF,TGCAGTGCTGGGGACAGCGTTACCTACGAGCAGTACTTC
-,TRBV29-1,TRBJ2-7,-,CSSPPMTQSYEQYF,TGCAGCTCACCACCGATGACCCAATCTTACGAGCAGTACTTC
few,TRBV7-3,TRBJ2-1,-,CASSSQDNEQFF,TGTGCCAGCAGCTCACAGGATAATGAGCAGTTCTTC
many,TRBV4-1,TRBJ1-1,TRBD1,CASSQEPGQANTEAFF,TGCGCCAGCAGCCAAGAACCGGGACAGGCCAACACTGAAGCTTTCTTT
once,TRBV10-3,TRBJ2-5,TRBD2,CAISVSGGEQETQYF,TGTGCCATCAGTGTTAGCGGGGGGGAACAAGAGACCCAGTACTTC
-,TRBV14,TRBJ2-7,-,CASSHKGSSYEQYF,TGTGCCAGCAGCCATAAGGGGAGCTCCTACGAGCAGTACTTC
few,TRBV9,TRBJ2-7,TRBD2,CASSVASGRGNEQYF,TGTGCCAGCAGCGTAGCGAGCGGGAGGGGGAACGAGCAGTACTTC
-,TRBV7-9,TRBJ2-7,-,CASSPMGGSYEQYF,TGTGCCAGCAGCCCTATGGGAGGCTCCTACGAGCAGTACTTC
-,TRBV7-6,TRBJ2-5,-,CASSSTPGEETQYF,TGTGCCAGCAGCTCCACCCCGGGAGAAGAGACCCAGTACTTC
few,TRBV10-2,TRBJ2-7,-,CASSDGGSYEQYF,TGCGCTAGCAGTGACGGGGGCAGCTACGAGCAGTACTTC
-,TRBV20-1,TRBJ2-7,-,CSARARSDYEQYF,TGCAGTGCTAGAGCCAGGTCGGACTACGAGCAGTACTTC
few,TRBV19,TRBJ1-6,TRBD1,CASSDRGSYNSPLHF,TGTGCCAGTAGCGACAGGGGATCCTATAATTCACCCCTCCACTTT
-,TRBV25-1,TRBJ2-1,TRBD2,CATQIAGGYNEQFF,TGTGCCACACAAATAGCGGGGGGATACAATGAGCAGTTCTTC
few,TRBV5-5,TRBJ2-2,TRBD1,CASSLKGQGRELFF,TGTGCCAGCAGCTTGAAGGGACAGGGAAGGGAGCTGTTTTTT
-,TRBV19,TRBJ1-1,-,CASSIPRNTEAFF,TGTGCCAGTAGTATCCCGAGGAACACTGAAGCTTTCTTT
many,TRBV15,TRBJ2-1,TRBD1,CATSRPGGNRQYYNEQFF,TGTGCCACCAGCAGGCCAGGGGGTAATCGACAGTACTACAATGAGCAGTTCTTC
-,TRBV7-9,TRBJ1-6,-,CASSSAVSSYNSPLHF,TGTGCCAGCAGCTCCGCGGTGTCCTCCTATAATTCACCCCTCCACTTT
few,TRBV19,TRBJ2-3,TRBD2,CASSNNGLAGSTDTQYF,TGTGCCAGTAGTAATAACGGACTAGCGGGGAGCACAGATACGCAGTATTTT
-,TRBV7-7,TRBJ2-5,-,CASSTGFQETQYF,TGTGCTAGCAGTACAGGCTTCCAAGAGACCCAGTACTTC
few,TRBV2,TRBJ1-4,-,CASIKEQGAKLFF,TGTGCCAGCATCAAGGAACAGGGTGCGAAACTGTTTTTT
-,TRBV19,TRBJ2-1,-,CASSAGPAYNEQFF,TGTGCCAGCTCCGCGGGGCCTGCCTACAATGAGCAGTTCTTC
many,TRBV13,TRBJ1-1,-,CASSPGRSTEAFF,TGTGCCAGCAGTCCCGGACGGAGCACTGAAGCTTTCTTT
-,TRBV20-1,TRBJ1-5,-,CSAHREGSNQPQHF,TGCAGTGCCCATAGGGAGGGGAGCAATCAGCCCCAGCATTTT
many,TRBV6-1,TRBJ1-2,-,CASTGVGPIYGYTF,TGTGCCAGCACGGGGGTGGGTCCGATTTATGGCTACACCTTC
-,TRBV7-9,TRBJ2-1,-,CASSSILAVLYNEQFF,TGTGCCAGCAGCTCAATTTTAGCGGTCCTCTACAATGAGCAGTTCTTC
-,TRBV7-3,TRBJ2-3,TRBD2,CASSDGGTTDTQYF,TGTGCCAGCAGCGACGGGGGGACCACAGATACGCAGTATTTT
-,TRBV7-6,TRBJ2-1,TRBD2,CASSWGGVMNEQFF,TGTGCCAGCAGCTGGGGGGGGGTTATGAATGAGCAGTTCTTC
-,TRBV6-1,TRBJ2-3,-,CASSASGYTDTQYF,TGTGCCAGCAGTGCCAGCGGGTACACAGATACGCAGTATTTT
-,TRBV7-9,TRBJ2-1,-,CASSLEGQRGPHEQFF,TGTGCCAGCAGCTTGGAGGGACAGCGGGGCCCCCATGAGCAGTTCTTC
few,TRBV6-6,TRBJ2-7,TRBD1,CASMGQGPYEQYF,TGTGCCAGTATGGGACAGGGGCCCTACGAGCAGTACTTC
-,TRBV7-2,TRBJ1-6,TRBD1,CASSFQGALGSPLHF,TGTGCCAGCAGCTTCCAGGGGGCGCTGGGTTCACCCCTCCACTTT
few,TRBV24-1,TRBJ2-3,-,CATSDPYTDTQYF,TGTGCCACCAGTGATCCGTACACAGATACGCAGTATTTT
-,TRBV5-4,TRBJ1-4,TRBD1,CASSSGQGGLFF,TGTGCCAGCAGCAGCGGACAGGGAGGACTGTTTTTT
few,TRBV20-1,TRBJ2-5,TRBD2,CSARDPASGGYETQYF,TGCAGTGCTAGAGACCCGGCTAGCGGGGGGTATGAGACCCAGTACTTC
-,TRBV20-1,TRBJ2-5,-,CSVLDLGTQYF,TGCAGTGTTCTAGACCTAGGAACCCAGTACTTC
few,TRBV7-9,TRBJ1-5,-,CASSLGQQNQPQHF,TGTGCCAGCAGCTTAGGACAGCAGAATCAGCCCCAGCATTTT
-,TRBV20-1,TRBJ1-2,-,CSARQENYGYTF,TGCAGTGCTAGACAGGAAAACTATGGCTACACCTTC
few,TRBV29-1,TRBJ2-7,-,CSVGSGSYEQYF,TGCAGCGTAGGGTCGGGGTCCTACGAGCAGTACTTC
-,TRBV10-3,TRBJ2-5,-,CAISADSGAQETQYF,TGTGCCATCAGTGCGGACTCGGGAGCCCAAGAGACCCAGTACTTC